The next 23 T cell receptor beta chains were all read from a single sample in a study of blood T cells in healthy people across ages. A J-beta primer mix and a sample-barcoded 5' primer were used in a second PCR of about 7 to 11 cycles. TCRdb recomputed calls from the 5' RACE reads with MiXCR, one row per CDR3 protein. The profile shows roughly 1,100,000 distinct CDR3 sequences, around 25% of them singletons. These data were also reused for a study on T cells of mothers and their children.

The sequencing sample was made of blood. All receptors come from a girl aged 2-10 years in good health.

The DNA for the CDR3 is TGCGCCAGCAGTCCCGGGACTAGCGGGCGATACAATGAGCAGTTCTTC. It is translated as CASSPGTSGRYNEQFF. The chain has TRBV10-1 and TRBJ2-5; 12 nucleotides match TRBD2. The end of the DNA fits TRBJ2-1 better, so the J call may be wrong. This CDR3 is 16 amino acids long. Per germline, CDR1 WNHNN and CDR2 SYGVQD (reference sequence).

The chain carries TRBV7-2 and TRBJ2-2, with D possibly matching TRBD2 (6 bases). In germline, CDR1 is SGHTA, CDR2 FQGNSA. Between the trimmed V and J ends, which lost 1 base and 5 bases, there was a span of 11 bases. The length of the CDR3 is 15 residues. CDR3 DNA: TGTGCCAGCAGCTTAGGATGGGGGAGGACCGGGGAGCTGTTTTTT. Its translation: CASSLGWGRTGELFF. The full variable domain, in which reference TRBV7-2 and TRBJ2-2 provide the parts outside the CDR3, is GAGVSQSPSNKVTEKGKDVELRCDPISGHTALYWYRQSLGQGLEFLIYFQGNSAPDKSGLPSDRFSAERTGGSVSTLTIQRTQQEDSAVYLCASSLGWGRTGELFFGEGSRLTVL.

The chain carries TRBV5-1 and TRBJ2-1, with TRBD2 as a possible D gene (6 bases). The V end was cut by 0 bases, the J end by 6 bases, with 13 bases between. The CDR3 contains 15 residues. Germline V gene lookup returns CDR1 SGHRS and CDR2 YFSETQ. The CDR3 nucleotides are TGCGCCAGCAGCTTGGGACCATCGGAGGGCAATGAGCAGTTCTTC. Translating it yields CASSLGPSEGNEQFF. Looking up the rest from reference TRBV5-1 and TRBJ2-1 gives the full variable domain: KAGVTQTPRYLIKTRGQQVTLSCSPISGHRSVSWYQQTPGQGLQFLFEYFSETQRNKGNFPGRFSGRQFSNSRSEMNVSTLELGDSALYLCASSLGPSEGNEQFFGPGTRLTVL.

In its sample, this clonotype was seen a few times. CDR3: CASSETDYSYEQYF. In DNA, the CDR3 is TGCGCCAGCAGTGAGACAGATTACTCCTACGAGCAGTACTTC. V usage is TRBV5-1 and J usage is TRBJ2-7; possible D gene TRBD1, 5 bases. CDR3 length: 14 residues. Germline lookup yields CDR1 SGHRS and CDR2 YFSETQ. The germline V and J ends were trimmed by 5 bases and 0 bases, with 12 bases remaining between them.

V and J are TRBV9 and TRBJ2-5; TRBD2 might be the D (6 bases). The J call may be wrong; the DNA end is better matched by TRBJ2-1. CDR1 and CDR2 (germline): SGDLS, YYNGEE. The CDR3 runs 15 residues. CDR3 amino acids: CASSVAGASEFEQFF. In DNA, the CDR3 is TGTGCCAGCAGCGTAGCCGGGGCTAGCGAGTTTGAGCAGTTCTTC.

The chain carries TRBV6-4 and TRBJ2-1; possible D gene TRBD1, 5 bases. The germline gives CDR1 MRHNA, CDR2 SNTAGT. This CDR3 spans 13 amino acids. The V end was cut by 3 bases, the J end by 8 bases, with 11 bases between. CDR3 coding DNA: TGTGCCAGCAGTGAAGCAGGGCTCGATGAGCAGTTCTTC. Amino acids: CASSEAGLDEQFF.

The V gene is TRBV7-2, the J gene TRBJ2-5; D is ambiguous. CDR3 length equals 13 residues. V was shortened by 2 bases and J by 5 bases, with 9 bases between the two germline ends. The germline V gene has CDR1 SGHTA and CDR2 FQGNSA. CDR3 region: CASSLLSLETQYF. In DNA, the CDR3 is TGTGCCAGCAGCTTATTAAGCCTGGAGACCCAGTACTTC.

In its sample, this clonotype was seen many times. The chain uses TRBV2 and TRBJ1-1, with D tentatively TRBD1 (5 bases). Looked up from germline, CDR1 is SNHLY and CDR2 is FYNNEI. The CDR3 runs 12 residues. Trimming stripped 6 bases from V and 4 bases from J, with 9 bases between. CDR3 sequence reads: CASRAGGTEAFF. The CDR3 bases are TGTGCCAGCAGAGCTGGGGGCACTGAAGCTTTCTTT.

Here the CDR3 DNA reads TGCGCCAGCAGCCGAATACTGGGGACTCAGCCCCAGCATTTT. Translated: CASSRILGTQPQHF. This rearrangement joins TRBV4-3 to TRBJ1-5, with a tentative D call TRBD1 (5 bases). Per germline, CDR1 LGHNA and CDR2 YSLEER. The length of the CDR3 is 14 residues. The V end lost 4 bases, the J end lost 6 bases, and 13 bases lay between the germline ends.

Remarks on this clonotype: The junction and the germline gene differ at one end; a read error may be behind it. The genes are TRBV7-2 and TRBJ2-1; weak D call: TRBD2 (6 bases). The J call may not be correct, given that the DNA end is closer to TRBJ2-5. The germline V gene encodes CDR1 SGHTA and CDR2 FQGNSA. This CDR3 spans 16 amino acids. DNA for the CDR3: TGTGCCAGCGGCTTGGGAAGTCCTAGCGCGTTGGAGACCCAGTACTTC. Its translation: CASGLGSPSALETQYF.

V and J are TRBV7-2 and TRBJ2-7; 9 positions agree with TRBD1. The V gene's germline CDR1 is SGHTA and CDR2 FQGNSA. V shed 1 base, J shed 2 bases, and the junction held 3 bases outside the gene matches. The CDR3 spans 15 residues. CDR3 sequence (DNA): TGTGCCAGCAGCTTAGTAGGGGACAGGGCCTACGAGCAGTACTTC. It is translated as CASSLVGDRAYEQYF.

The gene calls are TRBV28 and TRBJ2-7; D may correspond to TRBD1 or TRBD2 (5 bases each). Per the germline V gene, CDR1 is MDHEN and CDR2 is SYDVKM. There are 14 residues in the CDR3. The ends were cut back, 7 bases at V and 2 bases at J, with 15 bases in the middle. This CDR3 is CASNPEGLPYEQYF. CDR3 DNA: TGTGCCAGCAATCCTGAGGGGCTACCCTACGAGCAGTACTTC.

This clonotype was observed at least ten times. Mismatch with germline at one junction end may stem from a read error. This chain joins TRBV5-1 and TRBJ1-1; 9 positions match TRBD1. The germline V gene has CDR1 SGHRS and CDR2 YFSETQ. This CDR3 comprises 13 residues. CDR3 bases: TGTGCCAGCAGCTTGGACAGGGGCACTGAAGCTTTCTTT. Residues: CASSLDRGTEAFF.

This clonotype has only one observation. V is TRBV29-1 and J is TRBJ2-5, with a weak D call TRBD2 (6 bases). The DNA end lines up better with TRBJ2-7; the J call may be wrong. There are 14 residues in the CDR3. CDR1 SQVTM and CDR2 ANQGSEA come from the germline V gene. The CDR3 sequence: CSVVEGQNTYEQYF. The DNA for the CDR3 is TGCAGCGTAGTGGAGGGGCAGAACACCTACGAGCAGTACTTC.

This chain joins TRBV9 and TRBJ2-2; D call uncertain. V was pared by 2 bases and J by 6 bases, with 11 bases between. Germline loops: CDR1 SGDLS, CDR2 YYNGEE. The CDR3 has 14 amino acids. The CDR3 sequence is CASSVPTDAGELFF. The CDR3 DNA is TGTGCCAGCAGCGTTCCGACGGACGCCGGGGAGCTGTTTTTT.

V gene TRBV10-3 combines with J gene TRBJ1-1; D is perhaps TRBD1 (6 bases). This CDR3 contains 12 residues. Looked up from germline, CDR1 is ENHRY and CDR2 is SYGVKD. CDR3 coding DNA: TGTGTCACGCGGGGCACAGGGCCCGAAGCTTTCTTT. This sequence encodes CVTRGTGPEAFF.

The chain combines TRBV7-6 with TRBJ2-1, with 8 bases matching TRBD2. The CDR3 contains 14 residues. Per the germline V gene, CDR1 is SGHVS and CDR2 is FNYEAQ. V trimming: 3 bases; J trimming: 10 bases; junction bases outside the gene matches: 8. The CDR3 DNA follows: TGTGCCAGCAGCTTTTTCTCGGGAGGGCGGGAGCAGTTCTTC. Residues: CASSFFSGGREQFF.

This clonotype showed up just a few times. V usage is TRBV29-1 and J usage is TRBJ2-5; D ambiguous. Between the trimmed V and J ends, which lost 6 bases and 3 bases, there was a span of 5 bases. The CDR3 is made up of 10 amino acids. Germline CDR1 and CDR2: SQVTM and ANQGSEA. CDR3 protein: CSVPKETQYF. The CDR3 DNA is TGCAGCGTCCCCAAAGAGACCCAGTACTTC.

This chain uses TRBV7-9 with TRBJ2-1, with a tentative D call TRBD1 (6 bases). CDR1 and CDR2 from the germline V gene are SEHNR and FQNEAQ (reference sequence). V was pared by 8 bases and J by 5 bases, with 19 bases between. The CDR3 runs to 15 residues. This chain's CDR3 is CASASPRQENNEQFF. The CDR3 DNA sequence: TGTGCCAGCGCCTCTCCCCGACAGGAGAACAATGAGCAGTTCTTC.

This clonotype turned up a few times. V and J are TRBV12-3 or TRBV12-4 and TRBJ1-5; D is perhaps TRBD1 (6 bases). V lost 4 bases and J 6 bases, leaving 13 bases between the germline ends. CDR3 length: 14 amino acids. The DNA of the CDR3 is TGTGCCAGCAGTTACACAGGGTCGGGTCAGCCCCAGCATTTT. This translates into CASSYTGSGQPQHF.

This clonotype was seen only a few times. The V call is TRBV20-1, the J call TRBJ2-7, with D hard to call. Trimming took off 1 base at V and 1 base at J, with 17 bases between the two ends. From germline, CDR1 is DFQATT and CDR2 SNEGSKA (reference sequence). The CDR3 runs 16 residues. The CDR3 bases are TGCAGTGCTAGAGTGAGTAGCACTCTTAGTTCCTACGAGCAGTACTTC. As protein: CSARVSSTLSSYEQYF.

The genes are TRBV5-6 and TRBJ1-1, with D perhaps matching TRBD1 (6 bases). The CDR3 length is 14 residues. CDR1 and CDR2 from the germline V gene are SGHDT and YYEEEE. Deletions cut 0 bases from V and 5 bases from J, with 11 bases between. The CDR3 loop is CASSLAPGETEAFF. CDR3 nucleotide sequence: TGTGCCAGCAGCTTGGCCCCAGGGGAGACTGAAGCTTTCTTT.

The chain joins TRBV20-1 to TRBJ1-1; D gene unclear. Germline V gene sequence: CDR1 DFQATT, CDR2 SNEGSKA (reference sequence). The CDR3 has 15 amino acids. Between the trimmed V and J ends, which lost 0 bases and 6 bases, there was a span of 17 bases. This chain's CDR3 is CSARDPLTDGAEAFF. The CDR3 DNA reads TGCAGTGCTAGAGACCCCCTAACCGACGGGGCTGAAGCTTTCTTT.